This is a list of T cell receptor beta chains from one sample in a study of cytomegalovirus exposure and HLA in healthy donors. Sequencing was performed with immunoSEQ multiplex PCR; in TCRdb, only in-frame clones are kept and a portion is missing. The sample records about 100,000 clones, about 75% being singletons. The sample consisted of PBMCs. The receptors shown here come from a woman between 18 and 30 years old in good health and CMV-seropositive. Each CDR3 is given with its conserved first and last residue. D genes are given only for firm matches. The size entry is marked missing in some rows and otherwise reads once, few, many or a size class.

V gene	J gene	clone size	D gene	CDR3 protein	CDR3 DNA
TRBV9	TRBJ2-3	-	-	CASSVATGSTDTQYF	TGTGCCAGCAGCGTAGCTACAGGTAGCACAGATACGCAGTATTTT
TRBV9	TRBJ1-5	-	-	CASSKRDAPGPQHF	TGTGCCAGCAGCAAGCGGGACGCCCCGGGGCCCCAGCATTTT
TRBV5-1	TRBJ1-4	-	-	CASSLIQGGEKLFF	TGCGCCAGCAGCTTGATCCAGGGAGGGGAAAAACTGTTTTTT
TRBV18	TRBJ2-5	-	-	CASSPPSTTETQYF	TGTGCCAGCTCACCACCGTCCACTACAGAGACCCAGTACTTC
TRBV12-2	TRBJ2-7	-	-	CASRLASTSDVTMHEQYF	TGTGCAAGTCGCTTAGCGAGTACTAGCGACGTGACGATGCACGAGCAGTACTTC
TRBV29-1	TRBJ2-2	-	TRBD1	CSVAGTVNTGELFF	TGCAGCGTTGCCGGGACAGTAAACACCGGGGAGCTGTTTTTT
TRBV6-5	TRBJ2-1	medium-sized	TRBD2	CASRPGGSGNNEQFF	TGTGCCAGCAGACCCGGCGGTAGCGGGAACAATGAGCAGTTCTTC
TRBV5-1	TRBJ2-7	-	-	CASSPPSSYEQYF	TGCGCCAGCAGCCCCCCCAGCTCCTACGAGCAGTACTTC
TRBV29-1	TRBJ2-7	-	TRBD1	CSALGQGFEQYF	TGCAGCGCCTTGGGACAGGGGTTCGAGCAGTACTTC
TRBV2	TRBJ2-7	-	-	CASSEARDYSYEQYF	TGTGCCAGCAGTGAAGCTCGTGACTACTCCTACGAGCAGTACTTC
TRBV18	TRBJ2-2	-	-	CASSGANTGELFF	TGTGCCAGCTCAGGAGCGAACACCGGGGAGCTGTTTTTT
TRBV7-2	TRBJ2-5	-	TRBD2	CASSRTSGSQETQYF	TGTGCCAGCAGCAGGACTAGCGGGAGTCAAGAGACCCAGTACTTC
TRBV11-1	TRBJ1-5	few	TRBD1	CASSSGQGHQPQHF	TGTGCCAGCAGCTCCGGACAGGGCCATCAGCCCCAGCATTTT
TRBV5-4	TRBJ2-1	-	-	CASSGGDEGEQFF	TGTGCCAGCAGCGGAGGCGATGAGGGTGAGCAGTTCTTC
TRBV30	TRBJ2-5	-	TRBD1	CAWSVPDRAQETQYF	TGTGCCTGGAGTGTACCCGACAGGGCACAAGAGACCCAGTACTTC
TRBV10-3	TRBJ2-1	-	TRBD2	CAIIEVAGGEQFF	TGTGCCATCATCGAAGTAGCGGGAGGGGAGCAGTTCTTC
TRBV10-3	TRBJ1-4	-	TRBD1	CAISESGQGATNEKLFF	TGTGCCATCAGTGAGTCCGGACAGGGGGCAACTAATGAAAAACTGTTTTTT
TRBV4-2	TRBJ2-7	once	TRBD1	CASSRPGQGYEQYF	TGTGCCAGCAGCCGCCCGGGACAGGGCTACGAGCAGTACTTC
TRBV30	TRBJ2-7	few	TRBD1	CAWTGGSTYEQYF	TGTGCCTGGACAGGGGGTTCGACCTACGAGCAGTACTTC
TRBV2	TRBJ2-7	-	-	CASSDPDYTSSYEQYF	TGTGCCAGCAGTGACCCAGACTACACTTCCTCCTACGAGCAGTACTTC
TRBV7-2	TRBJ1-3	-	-	CASSLASLVTGNTIYF	TGTGCCAGCAGCTTAGCCAGCCTAGTGACTGGAAACACCATATATTTT
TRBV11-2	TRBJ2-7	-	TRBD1	CASSLKSWGQGYEQYF	TGTGCCAGCAGCTTAAAGTCTTGGGGACAGGGCTACGAGCAGTACTTC
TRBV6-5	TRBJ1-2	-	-	CASSYSRGADGYTF	TGTGCCAGCAGTTACTCGCGGGGGGCTGACGGCTACACCTTC
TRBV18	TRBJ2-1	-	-	CASSPTRGDEQFF	TGTGCCAGCTCACCAACTAGAGGCGATGAGCAGTTCTTC
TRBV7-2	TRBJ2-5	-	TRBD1	CASSPEDRVRETQYF	TGTGCCAGCAGCCCAGAGGACAGGGTGAGGGAGACCCAGTACTTC
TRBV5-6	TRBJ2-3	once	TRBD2	CASSLAWLAGVSTDTQYF	TGTGCCAGCAGCTTGGCCTGGCTAGCGGGAGTTAGCACAGATACGCAGTATTTT